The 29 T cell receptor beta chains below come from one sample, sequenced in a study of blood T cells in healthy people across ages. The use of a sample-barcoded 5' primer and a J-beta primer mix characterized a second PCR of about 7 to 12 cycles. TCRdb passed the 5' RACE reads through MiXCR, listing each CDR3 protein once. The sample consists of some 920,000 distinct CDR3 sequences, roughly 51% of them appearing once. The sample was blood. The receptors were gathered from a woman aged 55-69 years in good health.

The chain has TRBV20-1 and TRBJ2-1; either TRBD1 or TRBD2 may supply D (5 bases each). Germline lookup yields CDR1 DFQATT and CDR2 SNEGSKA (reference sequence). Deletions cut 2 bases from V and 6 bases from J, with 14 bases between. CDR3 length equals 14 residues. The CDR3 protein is CSARRDHPGNEQFF. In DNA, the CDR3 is TGCAGTGCTAGACGGGACCACCCTGGCAATGAGCAGTTCTTC.

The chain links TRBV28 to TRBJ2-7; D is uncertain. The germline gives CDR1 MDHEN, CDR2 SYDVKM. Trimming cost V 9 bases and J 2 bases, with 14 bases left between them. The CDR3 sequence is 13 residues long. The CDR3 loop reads CASTSVVAYEQYF. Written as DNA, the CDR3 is TGTGCCAGTACCTCGGTGGTGGCCTACGAGCAGTACTTC. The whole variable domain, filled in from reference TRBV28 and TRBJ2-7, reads DVKVTQSSRYLVKRTGEKVFLECVQDMDHENMFWYRQDPGLGLRLIYFSYDVKMKEKGDIPEGYSVSREKKERFSLILESASTNQTSMYLCASTSVVAYEQYFGPGTRLTVT.

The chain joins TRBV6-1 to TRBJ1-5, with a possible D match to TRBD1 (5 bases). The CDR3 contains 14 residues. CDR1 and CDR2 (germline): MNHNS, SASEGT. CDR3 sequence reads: CGVKGAGSNQPQHF. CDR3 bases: TGTGGAGTAAAAGGGGCGGGAAGCAATCAGCCCCAGCATTTT.

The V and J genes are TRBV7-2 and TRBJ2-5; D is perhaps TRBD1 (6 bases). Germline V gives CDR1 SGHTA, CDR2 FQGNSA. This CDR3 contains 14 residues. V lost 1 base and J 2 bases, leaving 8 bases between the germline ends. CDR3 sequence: CASSLDQGQETQYF. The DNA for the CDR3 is TGTGCCAGCAGCTTAGATCAGGGGCAAGAGACCCAGTACTTC.

CDR3 sequence reads: CASSAQGAHGYTF. The CDR3 DNA is TGTGCCAGCAGCGCACAGGGGGCACATGGCTACACCTTC. V gene TRBV7-3 combines with J gene TRBJ1-2, with 9 bases fitting TRBD1. V lost 5 bases and J lost 6; bases outside the gene matches: 4. In germline, CDR1 is SGHTA, CDR2 FQGTGA. This CDR3 is built from 13 residues.

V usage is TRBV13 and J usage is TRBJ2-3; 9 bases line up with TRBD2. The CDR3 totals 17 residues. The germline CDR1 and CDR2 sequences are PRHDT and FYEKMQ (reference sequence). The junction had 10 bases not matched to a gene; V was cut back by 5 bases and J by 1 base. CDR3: CASSHAGGRAGTDTQYF. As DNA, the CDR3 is TGTGCCAGCAGCCACGCGGGAGGGAGGGCCGGCACAGATACGCAGTATTTT.

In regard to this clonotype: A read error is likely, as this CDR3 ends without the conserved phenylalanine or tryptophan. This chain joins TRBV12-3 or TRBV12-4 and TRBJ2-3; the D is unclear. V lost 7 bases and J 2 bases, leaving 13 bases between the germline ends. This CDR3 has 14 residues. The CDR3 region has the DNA TGTGCCAGCACCTTCCCCGGGTCCACAGATACGCAGTATTCT. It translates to CASTFPGSTDTQYS.

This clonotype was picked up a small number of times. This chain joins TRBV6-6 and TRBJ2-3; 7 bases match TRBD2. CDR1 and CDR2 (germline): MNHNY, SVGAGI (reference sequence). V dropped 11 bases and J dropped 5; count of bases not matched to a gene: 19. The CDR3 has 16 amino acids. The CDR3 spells CAAKAGIRSIIDTQYF. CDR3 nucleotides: TGTGCCGCCAAAGCGGGGATTCGCTCGATCATAGATACGCAGTATTTT.

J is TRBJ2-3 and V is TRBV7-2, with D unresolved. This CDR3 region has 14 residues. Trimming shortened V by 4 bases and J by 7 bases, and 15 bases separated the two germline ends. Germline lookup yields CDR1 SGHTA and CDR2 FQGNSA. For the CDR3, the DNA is TGTGCCAGCAGCTCGTCGTACTCCGCCAATACGCAGTATTTT. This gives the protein CASSSSYSANTQYF.

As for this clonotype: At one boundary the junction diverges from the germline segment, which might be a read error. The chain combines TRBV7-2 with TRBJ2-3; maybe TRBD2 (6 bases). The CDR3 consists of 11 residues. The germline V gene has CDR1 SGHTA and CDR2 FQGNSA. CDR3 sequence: CACREVNTQYF. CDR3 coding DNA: TGTGCCTGCAGGGAGGTAAATACGCAGTATTTT.

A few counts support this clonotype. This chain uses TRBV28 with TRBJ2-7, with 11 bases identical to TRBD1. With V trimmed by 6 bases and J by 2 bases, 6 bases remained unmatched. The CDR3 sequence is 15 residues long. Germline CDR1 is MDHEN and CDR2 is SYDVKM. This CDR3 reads CASRAPGQGAYEQYF. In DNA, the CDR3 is TGTGCCAGCAGAGCCCCGGGACAGGGGGCCTACGAGCAGTACTTC.

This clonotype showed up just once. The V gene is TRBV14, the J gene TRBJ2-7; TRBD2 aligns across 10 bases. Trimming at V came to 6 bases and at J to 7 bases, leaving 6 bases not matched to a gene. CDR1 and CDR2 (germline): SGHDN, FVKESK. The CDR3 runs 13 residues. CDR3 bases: TGTGCCAGCAGTCGTAGCGGGAGGAGGGAGCAGTACTTC. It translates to CASSRSGRREQYF.

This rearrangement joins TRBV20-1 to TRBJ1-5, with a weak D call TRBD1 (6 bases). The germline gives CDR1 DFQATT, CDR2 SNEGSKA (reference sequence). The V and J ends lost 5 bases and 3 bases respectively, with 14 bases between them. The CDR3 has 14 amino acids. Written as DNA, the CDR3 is TGCAGTGCTGATATGGACAGAGACAATCAGCCCCAGCATTTT. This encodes CSADMDRDNQPQHF.

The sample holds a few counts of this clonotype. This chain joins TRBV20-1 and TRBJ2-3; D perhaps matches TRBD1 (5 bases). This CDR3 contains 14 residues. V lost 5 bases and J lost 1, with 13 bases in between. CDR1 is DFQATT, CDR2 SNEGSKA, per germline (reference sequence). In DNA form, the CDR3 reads TGCAGTGCTGGCAGGGAAGGGGGCACAGATACGCAGTATTTT. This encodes CSAGREGGTDTQYF.

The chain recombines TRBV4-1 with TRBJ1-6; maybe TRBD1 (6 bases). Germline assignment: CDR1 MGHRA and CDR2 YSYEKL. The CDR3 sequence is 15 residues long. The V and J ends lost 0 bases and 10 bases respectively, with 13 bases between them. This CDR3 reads CASSQDDTGGSPLHF. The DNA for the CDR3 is TGCGCCAGCAGCCAAGATGACACGGGGGGCTCACCCCTCCACTTT.

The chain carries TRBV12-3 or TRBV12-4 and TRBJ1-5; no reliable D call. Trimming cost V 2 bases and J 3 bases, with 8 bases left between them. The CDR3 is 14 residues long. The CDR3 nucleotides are TGTGCCAGCAGTTTACGGCGACCCAATCAGCCCCAGCATTTT. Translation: CASSLRRPNQPQHF.

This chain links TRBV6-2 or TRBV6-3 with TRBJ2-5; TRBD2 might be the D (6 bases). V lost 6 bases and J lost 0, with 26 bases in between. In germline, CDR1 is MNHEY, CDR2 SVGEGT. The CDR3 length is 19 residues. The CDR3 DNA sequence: TGTGCCAGCAGACGGACAATAAGACGGCGGGACCCGTACCAAGAGACCCAGTACTTC. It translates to CASRRTIRRRDPYQETQYF.

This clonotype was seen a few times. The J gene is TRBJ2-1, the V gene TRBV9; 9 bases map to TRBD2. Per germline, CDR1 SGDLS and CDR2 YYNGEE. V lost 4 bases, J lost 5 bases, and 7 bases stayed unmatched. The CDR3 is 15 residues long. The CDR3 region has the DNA TGTGCCAGCAGCTGGGGGCTAGCGGGGAACAATGAGCAGTTCTTC. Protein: CASSWGLAGNNEQFF.

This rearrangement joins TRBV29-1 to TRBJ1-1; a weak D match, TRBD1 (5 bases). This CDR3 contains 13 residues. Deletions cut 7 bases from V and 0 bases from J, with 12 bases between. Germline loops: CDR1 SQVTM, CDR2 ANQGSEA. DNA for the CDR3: TGCAGCGCTAAGACAGATATGAACACTGAAGCTTTCTTT. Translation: CSAKTDMNTEAFF.

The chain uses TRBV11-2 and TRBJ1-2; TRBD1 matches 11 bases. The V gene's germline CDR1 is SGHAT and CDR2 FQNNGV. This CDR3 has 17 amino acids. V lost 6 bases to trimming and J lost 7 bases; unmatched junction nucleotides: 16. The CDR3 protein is CASRRFGTGGRRSGYTF. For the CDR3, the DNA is TGTGCCAGCAGGCGCTTCGGGACAGGGGGTAGAAGGAGTGGCTACACCTTC.

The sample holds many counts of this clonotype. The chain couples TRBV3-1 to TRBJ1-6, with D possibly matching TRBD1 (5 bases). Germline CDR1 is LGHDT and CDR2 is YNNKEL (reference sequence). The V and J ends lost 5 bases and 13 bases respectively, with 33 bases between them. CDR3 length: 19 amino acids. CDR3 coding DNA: TGTGCCAGCAGCTTACTCTCCGTGACTTGGGGGACCTCTTCACCCCCCCTCCACTTT. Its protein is CASSLLSVTWGTSSPPLHF.

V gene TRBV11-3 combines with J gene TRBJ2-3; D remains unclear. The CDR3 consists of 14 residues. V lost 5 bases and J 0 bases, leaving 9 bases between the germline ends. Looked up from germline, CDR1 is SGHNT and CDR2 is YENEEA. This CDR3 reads CASSMTRSTDTQYF. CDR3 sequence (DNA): TGTGCCAGCAGCATGACCAGGAGCACAGATACGCAGTATTTT.

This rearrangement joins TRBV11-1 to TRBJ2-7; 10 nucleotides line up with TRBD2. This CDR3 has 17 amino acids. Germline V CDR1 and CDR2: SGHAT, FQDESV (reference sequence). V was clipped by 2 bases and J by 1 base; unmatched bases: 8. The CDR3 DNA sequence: TGTGCCAGCAGCTTATCCCCTGGACTAGCGGAATCCTACGAGCAGTACTTC. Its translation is CASSLSPGLAESYEQYF.

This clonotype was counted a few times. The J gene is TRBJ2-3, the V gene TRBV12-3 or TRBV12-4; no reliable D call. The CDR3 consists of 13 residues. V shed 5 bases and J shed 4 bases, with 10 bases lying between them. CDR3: CASSNLRADTQYF. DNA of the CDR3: TGTGCCAGCAGTAATCTTAGGGCAGATACGCAGTATTTT.

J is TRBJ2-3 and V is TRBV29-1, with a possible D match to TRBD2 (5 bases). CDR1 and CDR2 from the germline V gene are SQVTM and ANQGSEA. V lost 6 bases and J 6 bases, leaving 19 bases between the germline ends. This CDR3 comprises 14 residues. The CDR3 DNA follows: TGCAGCGTCGAGCTAGCATCCGGCGGGGATACGCAGTATTTT. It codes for CSVELASGGDTQYF.

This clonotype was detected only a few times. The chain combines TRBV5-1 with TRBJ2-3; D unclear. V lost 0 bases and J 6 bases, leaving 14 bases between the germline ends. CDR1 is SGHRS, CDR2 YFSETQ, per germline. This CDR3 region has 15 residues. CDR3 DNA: TGCGCCAGCAGCTTGGTCAGTAGAGTCACGGATACGCAGTATTTT. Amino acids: CASSLVSRVTDTQYF.

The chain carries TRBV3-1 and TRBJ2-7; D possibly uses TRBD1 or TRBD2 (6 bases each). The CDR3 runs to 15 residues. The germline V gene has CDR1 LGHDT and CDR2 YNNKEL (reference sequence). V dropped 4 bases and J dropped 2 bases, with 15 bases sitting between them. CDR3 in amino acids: CASSRRGTQAYEQYF. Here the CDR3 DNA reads TGTGCCAGCAGCCGAAGGGGGACTCAGGCCTACGAGCAGTACTTC.

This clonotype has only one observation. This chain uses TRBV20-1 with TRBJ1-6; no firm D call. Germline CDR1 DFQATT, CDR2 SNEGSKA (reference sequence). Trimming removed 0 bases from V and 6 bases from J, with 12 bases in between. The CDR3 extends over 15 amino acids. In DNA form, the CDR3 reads TGCAGTGCTAGAGATCTTTTGTCTGGTAATTCACCCCTCCACTTT. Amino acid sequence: CSARDLLSGNSPLHF.

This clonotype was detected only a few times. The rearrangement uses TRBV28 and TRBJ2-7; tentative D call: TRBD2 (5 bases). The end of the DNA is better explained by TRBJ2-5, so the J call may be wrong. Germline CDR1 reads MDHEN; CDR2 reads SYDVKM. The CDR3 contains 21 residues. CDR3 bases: TGTGCCAGCAGTTTACCGATCTTAGGGAGAACCCCTTTGCGAAGTCAAGAGACCCAGTACTTC. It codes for CASSLPILGRTPLRSQETQYF.